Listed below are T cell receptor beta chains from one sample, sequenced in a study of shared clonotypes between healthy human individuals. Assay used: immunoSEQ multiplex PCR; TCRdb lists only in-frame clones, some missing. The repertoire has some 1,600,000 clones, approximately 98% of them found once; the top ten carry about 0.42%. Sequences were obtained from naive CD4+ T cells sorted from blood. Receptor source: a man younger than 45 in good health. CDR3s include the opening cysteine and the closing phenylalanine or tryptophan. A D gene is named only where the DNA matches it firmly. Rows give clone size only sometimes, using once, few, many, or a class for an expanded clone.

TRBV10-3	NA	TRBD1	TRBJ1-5	CAISDRDRGNQPQHF	TGTGCCATCAGTGACCGGGACAGGGGGAATCAGCCCCAGCATTTT
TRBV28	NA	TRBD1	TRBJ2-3	CASSLSGTGADTQYF	TGTGCCAGCAGTTTATCCGGGACAGGGGCTGATACGCAGTATTTT
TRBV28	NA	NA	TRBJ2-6	CASSPARANVLTF	TGTGCCAGCAGTCCCGCCCGGGCCAACGTCCTGACTTTC
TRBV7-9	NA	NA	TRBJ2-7	CASSLSDYEQYF	TGTGCCAGCAGCTTATCGGATTACGAGCAGTACTTC
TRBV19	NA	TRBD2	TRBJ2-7	CASRESGSVKSYEQYF	TGTGCCAGTAGGGAAAGCGGGAGCGTTAAGTCCTACGAGCAGTACTTC
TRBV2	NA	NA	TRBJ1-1	CASSASGNTEAFF	TGTGCCAGCAGTGCCTCAGGAAACACTGAAGCTTTCTTT
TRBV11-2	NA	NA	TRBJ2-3	CASSLDVGRTDTQYF	TGTGCCAGCAGCTTAGATGTCGGTAGAACAGATACGCAGTATTTT
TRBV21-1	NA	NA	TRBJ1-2	CASSPRKGYTF	TGTGCCAGCAGCCCTCGAAAGGGCTACACCTTC
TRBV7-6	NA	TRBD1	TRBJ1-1	CASSPRTGGKPNTEAFF	TGTGCCAGCAGCCCTAGGACAGGGGGCAAGCCAAACACTGAAGCTTTCTTT
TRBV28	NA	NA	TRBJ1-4	CASVGASATNEKLFF	TGTGCCAGTGTAGGAGCTTCAGCAACTAATGAAAAACTGTTTTTT
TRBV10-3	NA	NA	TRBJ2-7	CAIRDRDGYEQYF	TGTGCCATCAGGGATAGGGACGGCTACGAGCAGTACTTC
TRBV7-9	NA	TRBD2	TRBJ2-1	CASSSASAGGHEQFF	TGTGCCAGCAGCTCAGCGTCCGCGGGAGGCCATGAGCAGTTCTTC
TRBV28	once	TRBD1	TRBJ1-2	CASSTGGASYGYTF	TGTGCCAGCAGTACAGGGGGCGCGTCCTATGGCTACACCTTC
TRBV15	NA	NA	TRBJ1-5	CATNKRTGNQPQHF	TGTGCCACCAATAAAAGGACTGGCAATCAGCCCCAGCATTTT
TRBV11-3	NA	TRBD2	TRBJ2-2	CASSLLAGVTGELFF	TGTGCCAGCAGCTTACTAGCGGGAGTAACCGGGGAGCTGTTTTTT
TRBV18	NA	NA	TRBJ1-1	CASHREANTEAFF	TGTGCCAGCCACAGGGAGGCGAACACTGAAGCTTTCTTT
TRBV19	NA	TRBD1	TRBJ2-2	CARNGTENTGELFF	TGTGCCAGAAACGGGACAGAAAACACCGGGGAGCTGTTTTTT
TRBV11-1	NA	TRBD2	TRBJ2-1	CASSPSIAGADNEQFF	TGTGCCAGCAGCCCCTCTATAGCGGGAGCGGACAATGAGCAGTTCTTC
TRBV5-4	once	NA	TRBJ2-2	CASSLTGSMAGELFF	TGTGCCAGCAGCTTGACGGGGAGTATGGCCGGGGAGCTGTTTTTT
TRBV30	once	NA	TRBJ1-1	CAWSADSYTEAFF	TGTGCCTGGAGCGCGGACAGTTACACTGAAGCTTTCTTT
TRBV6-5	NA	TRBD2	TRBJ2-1	CASSYGLAGVYNEQFF	TGTGCCAGCAGTTACGGACTAGCGGGAGTTTACAATGAGCAGTTCTTC
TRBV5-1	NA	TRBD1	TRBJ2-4	CASSLISRGFLSGIQYF	TGCGCCAGCAGCTTGATTAGCAGGGGGTTTTTGAGCGGCATTCAGTACTTC
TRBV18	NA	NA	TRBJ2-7	CASSPLGDTSYEQYF	TGTGCCAGCTCACCATTAGGAGACACCTCCTACGAGCAGTACTTC
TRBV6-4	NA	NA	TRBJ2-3	CASKSLGTDTQYF	TGTGCCAGCAAATCACTAGGGACAGATACGCAGTATTTT
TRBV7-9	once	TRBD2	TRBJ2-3	CASSLRREKDTQYF	TGTGCCAGCAGCTTAAGGCGGGAGAAAGATACGCAGTATTTT
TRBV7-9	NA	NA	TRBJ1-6	CASSPPGLSSYNSPLHF	TGTGCCAGCAGCCCTCCGGGACTGAGCTCCTATAATTCACCCCTCCACTTT
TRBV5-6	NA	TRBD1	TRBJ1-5	CASSLEGAVHQPQHF	TGTGCCAGCAGCTTGGAGGGGGCCGTCCATCAGCCCCAGCATTTT
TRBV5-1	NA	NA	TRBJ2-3	CASSQTDWRSKSTDTQYF	TGCGCCAGCAGCCAAACGGATTGGCGGAGTAAAAGCACAGATACGCAGTATTTT
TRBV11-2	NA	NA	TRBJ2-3	CASSFEGGTRTDTQYF	TGTGCCAGCAGCTTTGAGGGCGGGACCCGCACAGATACGCAGTATTTT
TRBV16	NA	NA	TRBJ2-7	CASSQLDLGRSYEQYF	TGTGCCAGCAGCCAATTGGACCTGGGCAGGTCCTACGAGCAGTACTTC
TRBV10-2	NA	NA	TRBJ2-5	CASGRQALLGLSQETQYF	TGCGCCAGCGGGAGACAAGCCCTACTGGGTCTGTCCCAAGAGACCCAGTACTTC
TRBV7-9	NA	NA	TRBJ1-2	CASSLGGALVSNYGYTF	TGTGCCAGCAGCTTAGGAGGGGCCCTCGTTTCCAACTATGGCTACACCTTC
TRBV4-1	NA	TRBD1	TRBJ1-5	CASSSTGGGQPQHF	TGCGCCAGCAGCTCGACAGGGGGCGGTCAGCCCCAGCATTTT
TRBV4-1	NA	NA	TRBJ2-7	CASSQDLDSRGSYEQYF	TGCGCCAGCAGCCAAGATCTCGACAGTCGGGGGTCTTACGAGCAGTACTTC
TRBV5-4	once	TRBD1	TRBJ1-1	CASSPTGTGVVRTEAFF	TGTGCCAGCAGCCCGACCGGGACAGGGGTAGTTCGGACTGAAGCTTTCTTT
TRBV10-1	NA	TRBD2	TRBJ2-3	CASSQTSGTSTDTQYF	TGCGCCAGCAGTCAGACTAGCGGGACTAGCACAGATACGCAGTATTTT
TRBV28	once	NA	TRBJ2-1	CASSSARNEQFF	TGTGCCAGCAGTTCCGCCCGTAATGAGCAGTTCTTC
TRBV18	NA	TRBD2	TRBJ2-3	CASSPKPSGSEADTQYF	TGTGCCAGCTCACCCAAACCTAGCGGGAGTGAGGCAGATACGCAGTATTTT
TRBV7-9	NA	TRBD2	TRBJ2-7	CASSHPGLADFEQYF	TGTGCCAGCAGCCACCCCGGCCTAGCGGATTTTGAGCAGTACTTC
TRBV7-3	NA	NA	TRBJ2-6	CASSPLSGANVLTF	TGTGCCAGCAGCCCCCTCTCTGGGGCCAACGTCCTGACTTTC
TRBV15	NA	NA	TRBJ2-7	CATSRASSRLSYEQYF	TGTGCCACCAGCAGAGCCTCCTCCCGGCTTAGCTACGAGCAGTACTTC
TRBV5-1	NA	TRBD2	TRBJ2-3	CASRREGGPGTDTQYF	TGCGCCAGCAGGCGGGAGGGAGGGCCGGGCACAGATACGCAGTATTTT
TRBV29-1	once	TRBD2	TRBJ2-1	CSVVGIAGGFAYNEQFF	TGCAGCGTTGTGGGGATAGCGGGAGGGTTCGCCTACAATGAGCAGTTCTTC
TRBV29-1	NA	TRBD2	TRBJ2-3	CSVALAGGSTDTQYF	TGCAGCGTTGCCCTAGCGGGAGGTAGCACAGATACGCAGTATTTT
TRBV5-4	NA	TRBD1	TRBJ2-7	CASSGTGGPYEQYF	TGTGCCAGCAGCGGGACAGGGGGGCCCTACGAGCAGTACTTC
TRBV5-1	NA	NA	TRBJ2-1	CASSLAGAGPYNEQFF	TGCGCCAGCAGCTTGGCCGGGGCGGGACCCTACAATGAGCAGTTCTTC
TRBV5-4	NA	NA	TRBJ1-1	CASRPTQTLGGTEAFF	TGTGCCAGCAGACCTACACAAACCCTGGGGGGCACTGAAGCTTTCTTT
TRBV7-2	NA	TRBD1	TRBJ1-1	CASSVDRGNTEAFF	TGTGCCAGCAGCGTGGACAGGGGGAACACTGAAGCTTTCTTT
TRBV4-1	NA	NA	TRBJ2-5	CASSRAVQETQYF	TGCGCCAGCAGCCGAGCGGTACAAGAGACCCAGTACTTC
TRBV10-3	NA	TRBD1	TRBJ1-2	CAISANRGHGYTF	TGTGCCATCAGTGCGAACAGGGGGCATGGCTACACCTTC